The present TCR beta chain was sequenced within a study of PD-1 blockade in classical Hodgkin lymphoma. Time point defined: cycle 4 day 1 (C4D1), after five to seven weeks of nivolumab. Each patient's relapse followed autologous stem cell transplantation, and brentuximab vedotin exposure varied. Each best response was a complete response, a partial response or progressive disease. Germline CDR1 and CDR2: MDHEN and SYDVKM. This CDR3 comprises 15 residues. V was pared by 5 bases and J by 7 bases, with 17 bases between. The assay was immunoSEQ multiplex PCR, and TCRdb's table has in-frame clones only and misses some. The top ten hold 7.8% of the sample, which has about 20,000 clones, roughly 65% seen once. General study results and limits: Only CD4+ TCR diversity, not CD8+, had risen significantly by C4D1. In newly diagnosed patients, baseline TCR diversity was reportedly below that of healthy donors.

As to this clone: Its antigen is as yet unknown.

This sample comprised peripheral blood mononuclear cells (PBMCs), obtained before the fourth cycle of nivolumab. V usage is TRBV28 and J usage is TRBJ2-2; tentative D call: TRBD1 (6 bases). This TCR came from a human donor with classical Hodgkin lymphoma. The CDR3 sequence: CASSLRRQDIGELFF. The CDR3 DNA reads TGTGCCAGCAGTCTTAGGAGACAGGACATCGGGGAGCTGTTTTTT. The full variable domain, its missing parts supplied by reference TRBV28 and TRBJ2-2, is DVKVTQSSRYLVKRTGEKVFLECVQDMDHENMFWYRQDPGLGLRLIYFSYDVKMKEKGDIPEGYSVSREKKERFSLILESASTNQTSMYLCASSLRRQDIGELFFGEGSRLTVL.